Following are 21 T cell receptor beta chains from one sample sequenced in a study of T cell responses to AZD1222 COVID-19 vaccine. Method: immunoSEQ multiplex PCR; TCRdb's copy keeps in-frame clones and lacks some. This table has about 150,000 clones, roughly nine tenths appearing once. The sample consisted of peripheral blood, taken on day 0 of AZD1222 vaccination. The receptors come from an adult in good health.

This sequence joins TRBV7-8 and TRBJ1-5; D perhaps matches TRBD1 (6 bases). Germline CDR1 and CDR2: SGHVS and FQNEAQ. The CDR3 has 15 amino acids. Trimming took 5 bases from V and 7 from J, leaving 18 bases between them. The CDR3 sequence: CASSLQGTTGQPQHF. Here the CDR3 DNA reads TGTGCCAGCAGCCTCCAAGGGACGACAGGACAGCCCCAGCATTTT.

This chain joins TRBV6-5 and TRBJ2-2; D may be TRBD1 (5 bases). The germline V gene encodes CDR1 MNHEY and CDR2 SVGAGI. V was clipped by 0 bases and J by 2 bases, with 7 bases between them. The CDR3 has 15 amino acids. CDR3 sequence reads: CASSYSQGNTGELFF. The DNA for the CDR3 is TGTGCCAGCAGTTACTCCCAGGGTAACACCGGGGAGCTGTTTTTT.

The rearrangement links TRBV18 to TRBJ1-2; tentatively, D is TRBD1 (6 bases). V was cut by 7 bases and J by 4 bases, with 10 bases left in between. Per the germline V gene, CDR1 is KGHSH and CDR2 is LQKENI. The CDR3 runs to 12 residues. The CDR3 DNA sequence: TGTGCCAGCTTGGACAGTTCCTATGGCTACACCTTC. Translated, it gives CASLDSSYGYTF.

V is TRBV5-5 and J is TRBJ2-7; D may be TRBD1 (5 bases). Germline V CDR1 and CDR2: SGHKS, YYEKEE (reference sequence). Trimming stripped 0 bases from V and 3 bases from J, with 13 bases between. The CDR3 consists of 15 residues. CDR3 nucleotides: TGTGCCAGCAGCTTGGGAGAAGGGGTTGGCTACGAGCAGTACTTC. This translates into CASSLGEGVGYEQYF.

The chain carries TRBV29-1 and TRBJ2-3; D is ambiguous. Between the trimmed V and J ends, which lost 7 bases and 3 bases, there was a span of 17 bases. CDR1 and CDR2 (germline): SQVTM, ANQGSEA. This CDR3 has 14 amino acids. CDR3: CSAGRKGGTDTQYF. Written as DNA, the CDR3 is TGCAGCGCGGGTAGGAAGGGTGGTACAGATACGCAGTATTTT.

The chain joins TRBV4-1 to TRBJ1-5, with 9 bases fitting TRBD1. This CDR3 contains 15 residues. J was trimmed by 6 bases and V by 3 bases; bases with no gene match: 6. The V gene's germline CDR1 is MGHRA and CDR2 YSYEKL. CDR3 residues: CASSHGRDRAQPQHF. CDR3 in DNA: TGCGCCAGCAGCCACGGCCGGGACAGGGCTCAGCCCCAGCATTTT.

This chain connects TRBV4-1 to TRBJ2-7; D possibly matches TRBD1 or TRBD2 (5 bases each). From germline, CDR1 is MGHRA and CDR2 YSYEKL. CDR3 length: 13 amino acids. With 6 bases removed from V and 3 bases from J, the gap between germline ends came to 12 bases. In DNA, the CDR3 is TGCGCCAGCAGTCACCCAGGGAGCTACGAGCAGTACTTC. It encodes CASSHPGSYEQYF.

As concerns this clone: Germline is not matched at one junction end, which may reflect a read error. In DNA, the CDR3 is TGTGCCAGCAGCTTAGCGCAAGGGACAGGGGAAGCCTTC. Translating gives CASSLAQGTGEAF. This chain connects TRBV7-2 to TRBJ1-2; 10 nucleotides line up with TRBD1. Germline values: CDR1 SGHTA, CDR2 FQGNSA. This CDR3 has 13 amino acids.

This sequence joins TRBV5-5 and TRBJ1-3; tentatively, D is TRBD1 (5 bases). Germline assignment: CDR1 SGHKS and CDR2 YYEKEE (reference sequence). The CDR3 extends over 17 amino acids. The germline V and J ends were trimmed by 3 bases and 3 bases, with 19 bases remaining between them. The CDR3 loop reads CASSWTGAAARGNTIYF. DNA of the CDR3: TGTGCCAGCAGCTGGACCGGGGCCGCCGCACGTGGAAACACCATATATTTT.

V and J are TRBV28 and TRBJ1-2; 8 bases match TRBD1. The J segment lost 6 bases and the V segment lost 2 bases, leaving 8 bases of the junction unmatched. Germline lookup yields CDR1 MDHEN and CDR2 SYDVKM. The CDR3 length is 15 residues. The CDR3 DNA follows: TGTGCCAGCAGTTTAGTCCGACAGGGGATCAATGGCTACACCTTC. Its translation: CASSLVRQGINGYTF.

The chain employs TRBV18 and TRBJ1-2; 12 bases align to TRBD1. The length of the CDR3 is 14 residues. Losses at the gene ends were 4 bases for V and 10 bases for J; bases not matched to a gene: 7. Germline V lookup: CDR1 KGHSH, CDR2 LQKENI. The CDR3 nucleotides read TGTGCCAGCTCACTGGGGACAGGGGGCGAGGACTACACCTTC. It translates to CASSLGTGGEDYTF.

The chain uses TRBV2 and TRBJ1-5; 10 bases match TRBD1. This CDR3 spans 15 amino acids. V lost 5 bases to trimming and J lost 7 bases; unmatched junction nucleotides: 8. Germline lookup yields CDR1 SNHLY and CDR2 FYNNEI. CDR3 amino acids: CASSRQGARGQPQHF. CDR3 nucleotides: TGTGCCAGCAGTAGACAGGGGGCGCGAGGGCAGCCCCAGCATTTT.

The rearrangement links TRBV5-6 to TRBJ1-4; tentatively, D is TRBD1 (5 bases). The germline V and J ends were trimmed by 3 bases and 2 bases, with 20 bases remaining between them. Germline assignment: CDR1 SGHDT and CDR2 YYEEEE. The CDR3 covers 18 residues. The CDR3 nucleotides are TGTGCCAGCAGCTCGATTGGGGCGGCCGGGGCGACTAATGAAAAACTGTTTTTT. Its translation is CASSSIGAAGATNEKLFF.

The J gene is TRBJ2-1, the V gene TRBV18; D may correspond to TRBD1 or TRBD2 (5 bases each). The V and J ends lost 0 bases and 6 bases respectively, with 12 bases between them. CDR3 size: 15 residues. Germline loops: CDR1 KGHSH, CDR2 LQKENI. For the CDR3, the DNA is TGTGCCAGCTCACCACCAGGGACCTTCGGCAATGAGCAGTTCTTC. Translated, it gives CASSPPGTFGNEQFF.

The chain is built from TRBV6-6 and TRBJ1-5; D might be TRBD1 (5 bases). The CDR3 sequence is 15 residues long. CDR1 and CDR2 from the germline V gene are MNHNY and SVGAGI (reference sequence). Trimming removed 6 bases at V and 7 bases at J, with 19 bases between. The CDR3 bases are TGTGCCAGCAGCACCTTGAGTAGGGGCCACCAGCCCCAGCATTTT. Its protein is CASSTLSRGHQPQHF.

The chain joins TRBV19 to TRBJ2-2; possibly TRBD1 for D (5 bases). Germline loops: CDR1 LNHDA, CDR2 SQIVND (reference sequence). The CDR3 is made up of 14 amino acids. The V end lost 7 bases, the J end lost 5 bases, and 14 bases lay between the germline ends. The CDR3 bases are TGTGCCAGTACGAACCAGGGCGGTACCGGGGAGCTGTTTTTT. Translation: CASTNQGGTGELFF.

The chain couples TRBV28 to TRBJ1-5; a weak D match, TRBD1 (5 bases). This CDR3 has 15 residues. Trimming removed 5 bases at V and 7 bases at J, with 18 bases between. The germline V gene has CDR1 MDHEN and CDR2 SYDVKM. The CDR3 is CASSPGGAQGQPQHF. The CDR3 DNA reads TGTGCCAGCAGTCCAGGCGGGGCTCAAGGCCAGCCCCAGCATTTT.

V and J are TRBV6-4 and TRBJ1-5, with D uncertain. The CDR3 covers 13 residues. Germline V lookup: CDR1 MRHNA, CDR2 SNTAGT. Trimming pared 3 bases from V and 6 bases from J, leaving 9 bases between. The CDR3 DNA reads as TGTGCCAGCAGTGAGTCCAGTGGTCAGCCCCAGCATTTT. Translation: CASSESSGQPQHF.

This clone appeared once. CDR3 sequence (DNA): TGTGCCAGTAGTACTCCGGGACAGACAACCATATATTTT. Protein product: CASSTPGQTTIYF. V usage is TRBV19 and J usage is TRBJ1-3; TRBD1 matches at 7 bases. The CDR3 length is 13 residues. V gave up 4 bases and J gave up 10 bases; unmatched junction bases: 7. Germline CDR1 is LNHDA and CDR2 is SQIVND (reference sequence).

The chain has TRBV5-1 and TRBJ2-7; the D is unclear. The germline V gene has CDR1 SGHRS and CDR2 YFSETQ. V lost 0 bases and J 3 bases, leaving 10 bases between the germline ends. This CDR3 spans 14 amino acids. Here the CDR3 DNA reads TGCGCCAGCAGCTTGGTTCCAGACGGCTACGAGCAGTACTTC. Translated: CASSLVPDGYEQYF.

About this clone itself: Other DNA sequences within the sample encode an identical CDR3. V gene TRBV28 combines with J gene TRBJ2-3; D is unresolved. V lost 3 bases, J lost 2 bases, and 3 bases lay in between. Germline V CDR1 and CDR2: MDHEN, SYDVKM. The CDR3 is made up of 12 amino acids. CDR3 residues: CASSLSTDTQYF. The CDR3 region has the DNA TGTGCCAGCAGTTTGTCCACAGATACGCAGTATTTT.